Included here is one T cell receptor beta chain sequence, with context. Its target is not known. This specimen comes from a study of metastatic and nonmetastatic thyroid tumors. Whole-study context: Repertoires from malignant and benign thyroid patients were compared across blood and tumor or nodule tissue.

Per the authors' pipeline: Between-group CDR3 differences, defined by clinicopathological status, yielded a distant-metastasis classifier for papillary thyroid cancer. TCRdb re-analyzed the PCR reads through MiXCR. The authors' filters were not applied to this entry. Here the sample spans over 45,000 clones, 22% being singletons. Study-level findings and limits: The study reportedly found significantly higher TCR beta diversity in malignant thyroid tumors than benign nodules, in blood and tumor.

Until they underwent thyroid surgery, no patient had received any treatment. CDR3 size: 15 residues. The trim removed 5 bases at V and 8 bases at J, leaving 14 bases unmatched. The V gene is TRBV12-3 or TRBV12-4, the J gene TRBJ1-1; 7 nucleotides line up with TRBD1. The material sequenced was blood. The TCR comes from a male donor with papillary thyroid cancer or a benign thyroid nodule (not recorded which). Some clones in this sample may be carry-over from other donors' samples. CDR3 in DNA: TGTGCCAGCAGTCCACCTGGAAAGGGGGCGCGAGAAGCTTTCTTT. This encodes CASSPPGKGAREAFF.